The rows below give T cell receptor beta chains drawn from one sample of a study of blood T cells in healthy people across ages. TCRdb passed the 5' RACE reads through MiXCR, listing each CDR3 protein once. The table has over 1,200,000 distinct CDR3 sequences, approximately 63% seen once. The sequencing sample was made of blood. All receptors derive from a man aged 18 to 29 in good health. CDR3s include the opening cysteine and the closing phenylalanine or tryptophan. D genes are given only for firm matches. Some rows have no size entry. The others give once, few or many, or a class for an expanded clone.

d_call j_call clone_size v_call cdr3_aa cdr3_nt
. TRBJ2-7 few TRBV7-2 CASSMTGLANYEQYF TGTGCCAGCAGCATGACGGGACTCGCGAACTACGAGCAGTACTTC
TRBD1 TRBJ2-7 few TRBV27 CASSPTGGLAEQYF TGTGCCAGCAGCCCGACAGGGGGCCTAGCCGAGCAGTACTTC
TRBD2 TRBJ2-3 few TRBV7-2 CASSLRRGAPNTQYF TGTGCCAGCAGCTTGAGGCGGGGGGCCCCTAATACGCAGTATTTT
. TRBJ1-1 few TRBV7-6 CASTLYTEAFF TGTGCCAGCACCCTTTACACTGAAGCTTTCTTT
. TRBJ1-5 . TRBV12-3/TRBV12-4 CASSLQPQPQHF TGTGCCAGCAGTTTGCAGCCCCAGCCCCAGCATTTT
. TRBJ2-3 . TRBV6-6 CAAMEGGGTTDTQYF TGTGCCGCCATGGAGGGGGGGGGGACCACAGATACGCAGTATTTT
TRBD2 TRBJ2-1 . TRBV20-1 CSAGKRGFNEQFF TGCAGTGCTGGTAAGCGGGGATTCAATGAGCAGTTCTTC
TRBD2 TRBJ2-7 . TRBV7-9 CASSLRESSGRDSYEQYF TGTGCCAGCAGCTTAAGGGAGTCTAGCGGGAGAGACTCCTACGAGCAGTACTTC
. TRBJ1-6 . TRBV3-1 CASSQDRDIHNSPLHF TGTGCCAGCAGCCAGGACCGGGACATCCATAATTCACCCCTCCACTTT
TRBD2 TRBJ2-1 . TRBV29-1 CSTRLAGDEVGEQFF TGCAGCACCAGACTAGCGGGAGATGAGGTCGGTGAGCAGTTCTTC
. TRBJ2-1 . TRBV6-1 CASSERSRVRLLGQFF TGTGCCAGCAGTGAAAGGTCCAGGGTTCGGCTTCTGGGGCAGTTCTTC
TRBD1 TRBJ2-7 . TRBV27 CASRTYTRRQGDHEQYF TGTGCCAGCAGGACCTACACACGTCGACAGGGGGACCACGAGCAGTACTTC
TRBD1 TRBJ1-1 . TRBV7-9 CALGTGMNTEAFF TGTGCACTGGGGACAGGGATGAACACTGAAGCTTTCTTT
TRBD2 TRBJ2-1 . TRBV20-1 CSASSAGLASYNEQFF TGCAGTGCTAGTTCCGCGGGACTAGCGAGCTACAATGAGCAGTTCTTC
. TRBJ1-5 . TRBV11-2 CASSRDPNSNQPQHF TGTGCCAGCAGTAGGGACCCTAATAGCAATCAGCCCCAGCATTTT
. TRBJ1-1 few TRBV25-1 CASSSTGRGGSTEAFF TGTGCCAGCAGTTCCACAGGGCGAGGGGGGAGCACTGAAGCTTTCTTT
TRBD1 TRBJ2-4 . TRBV11-2 CASSSRDRGPGSKNIQYF TGTGCCAGCAGCAGCCGGGACAGGGGGCCGGGGTCCAAAAACATTCAGTACTTC
TRBD2 TRBJ2-1 . TRBV4-1 CASSQEPGGPYEQFF TGCGCCAGCAGCCAAGAACCGGGGGGGCCTTATGAGCAGTTCTTC
. TRBJ1-1 once TRBV27 CASTIGGPNTEAFF TGTGCCAGCACCATAGGGGGACCAAACACTGAAGCTTTCTTT
. TRBJ2-6 . TRBV4-1 CASSQVAASGANALTF TGCGCCAGCAGCCAAGTGGCAGCCTCTGGGGCCAACGCCCTGACTTTC
TRBD1 TRBJ2-7 . TRBV29-1 CSVEVGTEPYEQYF TGCAGCGTTGAAGTAGGGACAGAACCCTACGAGCAGTACTTC
. TRBJ2-1 . TRBV14 CASSQVGYGQFEQFF TGTGCCAGCAGCCAAGTTGGGTACGGACAATTTGAGCAGTTCTTC
. TRBJ2-3 once TRBV6-1 CASSERQYTDTQYF TGTGCCAGCAGTGAACGACAATATACAGATACGCAGTATTTT
. TRBJ2-4 . TRBV7-9 CASSSGPITIQYF TGTGCCAGCAGCTCCGGACCCATCACCATTCAGTACTTC
. TRBJ1-4 . TRBV7-9 CASSLSGVGTNEKLFF TGTGCCAGCAGCTTATCAGGAGTCGGGACTAATGAAAAACTGTTTTTT
TRBD1 TRBJ1-3 . TRBV6-6 CASSVRQGSSGNTIYF TGTGCCAGCAGTGTTCGACAGGGATCCTCTGGAAACACCATATATTTT
TRBD1 TRBJ2-5 . TRBV20-1 CSASRQGLETQYF TGCAGTGCTAGCCGACAGGGGCTCGAGACCCAGTACTTC
TRBD1 TRBJ1-6 few TRBV9 CASSATGVESPLHF TGTGCCAGCAGCGCGACAGGGGTTGAGTCACCCCTCCACTTT
TRBD2 TRBJ2-1 once TRBV6-2/TRBV6-3 CASSYSLTSGGDYNEQFF TGTGCCAGCAGTTACTCCCTGACTAGCGGGGGGGATTACAATGAGCAGTTCTTC
. TRBJ1-3 once TRBV20-1 CRAKQEAGNTIYF TGCAGGGCTAAACAGGAGGCTGGAAACACCATATATTTT
. TRBJ2-3 . TRBV28 CASSRTVNTDTQYF TGTGCCAGCAGTAGGACAGTCAACACAGATACGCAGTATTTT
TRBD1 TRBJ2-3 . TRBV27 CASSYGTGVTDTQYF TGTGCCAGCAGTTACGGGACAGGGGTGACAGATACGCAGTATTTT
. TRBJ2-5 . TRBV7-2 CASSTPPQETQYF TGTGCCAGCAGCACCCCTCCTCAAGAGACCCAGTACTTC
. TRBJ1-2 few TRBV7-9 CASSSTQGMDGRNSNYGYTF TGTGCCAGCAGCTCAACTCAAGGGATGGATGGCCGAAACAGCAATTATGGCTACACCTTC
. TRBJ2-7 . TRBV3-1 CASSQEAVGEQYF TGTGCCAGCAGCCAAGAGGCGGTGGGGGAGCAGTACTTC
. TRBJ1-2 few TRBV29-1 CSVAGRAHYGYTF TGCAGCGTTGCCGGCAGGGCTCACTATGGCTACACCTTC
TRBD2 TRBJ2-7 few TRBV4-1 CASSHTSGDRLFEQYF TGCGCCAGCAGCCATACTAGCGGGGACCGTCTTTTCGAGCAGTACTTC
TRBD1 TRBJ2-7 . TRBV28 CASSPGQGSWHEQYF TGTGCCAGCAGTCCTGGACAGGGCAGTTGGCACGAGCAGTACTTC
. TRBJ2-5 . TRBV7-9 CASSLEGILQETQYF TGTGCCAGCAGCTTAGAAGGGATTCTCCAAGAGACCCAGTACTTC
. TRBJ2-6 . TRBV19 CASSIVGGLGANVLTF TGTGCCAGTAGTATAGTGGGGGGGCTTGGGGCCAACGTCCTGACTTTC